This TCR beta chain was recovered during a study of shared clonotypes between healthy human individuals. Clones were sequenced by immunoSEQ multiplex PCR, and TCRdb holds only the in-frame ones, with some missing. The data contain about 490,000 clones, approximately 78% of them singletons. Germline V CDR1 and CDR2: SGHTA, FQGTGA. The V and J ends lost 5 bases and 6 bases, in that order; junction bases with no gene match: 8. This CDR3 contains 16 residues. Healthy adults negative for HIV, lacking recent acute infections or vaccinations, served as donors. Specimen: PBMCs. This sequence joins TRBV7-3 and TRBJ2-2, with TRBD1 matching over 11 bases. This clonotype originated in a woman aged 40 to 50 in good health. Some clones in this sample may be carry-over from other donors' samples. CDR3 loop: CASSPPPGQGAGELFF. The CDR3 bases are TGTGCCAGCAGCCCCCCTCCGGGACAGGGGGCCGGGGAGCTGTTTTTT.